Listed below are T cell receptor beta chains from one sample, sequenced in a study of blood T cell repertoires in COVID-19. TCRdb's table, derived via immunoSEQ multiplex PCR, lists solely in-frame clones and lacks some. Here the sample spans roughly 250,000 clones, 65% to 80% being singletons. Sequencing input: peripheral blood. The source of these receptors is a woman aged 40 to 50 with active or convalescent COVID-19. CDR3s include the opening cysteine and the closing phenylalanine or tryptophan. The order of the fields is CDR3 protein, CDR3 DNA, J gene, D gene, V gene, clone size. A D gene is named only where the DNA matches it firmly. Only some rows state a clone size, as once, few, many or a class for expanded clones.

CDR3aa: CASSILAGYTDTQYF; CDR3nt: TGTGCCAGCAGTATACTAGCGGGCTACACAGATACGCAGTATTTT; j_gene: TRBJ2-3; d_gene: TRBD2; v_gene: TRBV7-2; abundance: .
CDR3aa: CASSLVSSVSYEQYF; CDR3nt: TGTGCCAGCAGCTTAGTTAGCAGCGTCTCCTACGAGCAGTACTTC; j_gene: TRBJ2-7; d_gene: .; v_gene: TRBV11-2; abundance: .
CDR3aa: CATSRDEAMNTEAFF; CDR3nt: TGTGCCACCAGCAGAGATGAGGCTATGAACACTGAAGCTTTCTTT; j_gene: TRBJ1-1; d_gene: .; v_gene: TRBV15; abundance: .
CDR3aa: CASSTDTIDGYTF; CDR3nt: TGTGCCAGCAGTACGGACACGATAGATGGCTACACCTTC; j_gene: TRBJ1-2; d_gene: .; v_gene: TRBV2; abundance: once
CDR3aa: CASNPLGGRGNEKLFF; CDR3nt: TGTGCCAGTAACCCGTTAGGGGGCCGAGGGAATGAAAAACTGTTTTTT; j_gene: TRBJ1-4; d_gene: TRBD1; v_gene: TRBV19; abundance: .
CDR3aa: CTSSQALTGVNSGNTIYF; CDR3nt: TGCACCAGCAGCCAAGCTTTGACAGGGGTTAACTCTGGAAACACCATATATTTT; j_gene: TRBJ1-3; d_gene: .; v_gene: TRBV1; abundance: .
CDR3aa: CASSQLTGENTEAFF; CDR3nt: TGCGCCAGCAGCCAGTTGACAGGGGAGAACACTGAAGCTTTCTTT; j_gene: TRBJ1-1; d_gene: TRBD1; v_gene: TRBV4-1; abundance: .
CDR3aa: CASSQRIAVNTEAFF; CDR3nt: TGTGCCAGCAGCCAAAGGATTGCGGTGAACACTGAAGCTTTCTTT; j_gene: TRBJ1-1; d_gene: .; v_gene: TRBV14; abundance: few
CDR3aa: CASSLGGQRGDTQYF; CDR3nt: TGCGCCAGCAGCTTGGGAGGGCAGAGAGGGGATACGCAGTATTTT; j_gene: TRBJ2-3; d_gene: .; v_gene: TRBV5-1; abundance: many
CDR3aa: CARGQSYEQYF; CDR3nt: TGTGCCCGTGGACAGTCCTACGAGCAGTACTTC; j_gene: TRBJ2-7; d_gene: .; v_gene: TRBV30; abundance: .